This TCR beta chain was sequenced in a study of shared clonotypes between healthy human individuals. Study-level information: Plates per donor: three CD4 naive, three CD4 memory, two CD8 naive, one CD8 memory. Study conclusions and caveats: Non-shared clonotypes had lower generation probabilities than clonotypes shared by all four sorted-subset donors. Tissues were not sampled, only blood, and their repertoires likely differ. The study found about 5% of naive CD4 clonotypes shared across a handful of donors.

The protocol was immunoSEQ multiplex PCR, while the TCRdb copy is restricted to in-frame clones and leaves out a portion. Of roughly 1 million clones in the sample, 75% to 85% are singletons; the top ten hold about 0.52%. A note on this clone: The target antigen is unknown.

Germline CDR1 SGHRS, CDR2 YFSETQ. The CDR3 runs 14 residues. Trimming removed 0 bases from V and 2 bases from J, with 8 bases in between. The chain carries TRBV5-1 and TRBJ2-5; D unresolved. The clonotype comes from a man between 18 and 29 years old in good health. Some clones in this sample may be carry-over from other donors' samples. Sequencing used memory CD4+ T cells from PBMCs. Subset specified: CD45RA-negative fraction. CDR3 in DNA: TGCGCCAGCAGCTTGGGACTTCAACAAGAGACCCAGTACTTC. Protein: CASSLGLQQETQYF.